The 22 T cell receptor beta chains presented below share a single source sample, sequenced in a study of cytomegalovirus exposure and HLA in healthy donors. In the PCR, 60 Vbeta and 13 Jbeta primers were used. Using immunoSEQ multiplex PCR, the repertoire was profiled, and TCRdb retains in-frame clones only, with some absent. This table has about 160,000 clones, approximately 80% appearing once. Sequences were obtained from PBMCs. These receptors were obtained from a boy aged 2 to 9 in good health and CMV-seronegative.

Note on this clone: Sequence at one end of the junction differs from germline and may be a read error. The chain links TRBV29-1 to TRBJ1-1; 7 bases match TRBD1. This CDR3 comprises 12 residues. CDR1 is SQVTM and CDR2 is ANQGSEA in the germline V gene. CDR3 DNA: TGCAGCGACAGACGACAGGGAGGTCCGGAGAACTTT. Encoded protein: CSDRRQGGPENF.

The chain has TRBV11-2 and TRBJ2-5; D is ambiguous. The CDR3 has 11 amino acids. CDR1 and CDR2 from the germline V gene are SGHAT and FQNNGV. The germline V and J ends were trimmed by 5 bases and 6 bases, with 7 bases remaining between them. The CDR3 region is CASSPKQTQYF. DNA for the CDR3: TGTGCCAGCAGCCCAAAGCAGACCCAGTACTTC. Looking up the rest from reference TRBV11-2 and TRBJ2-5 gives the full variable domain: EAGVAQSPRYKIIEKRQSVAFWCNPISGHATLYWYQQILGQGPKLLIQFQNNGVVDDSQLPKDRFSAERLKGVDSTLKIQPAKLEDSAVYLCASSPKQTQYFGPGTRLLVL.

This sequence joins TRBV11-2 and TRBJ1-6, with D perhaps TRBD1 (6 bases). The CDR3 is 15 residues long. Germline CDR1 reads SGHAT; CDR2 reads FQNNGV. V lost 5 bases, J lost 5 bases, and 13 bases lay in between. The CDR3 is CASSAQGTNNSPLHF. The CDR3 DNA follows: TGTGCCAGCAGCGCCCAGGGGACTAATAATTCACCCCTCCACTTT.

The chain links TRBV30 to TRBJ2-3; 7 bases fit TRBD2. CDR3 size: 14 residues. Per germline, CDR1 GTSNPN and CDR2 SVGIG (reference sequence). V lost 0 bases and J lost 5; bases outside the gene matches: 5. CDR3 coding DNA: TGTGCCTGGAGTGTAGGAGTAGCGGGAGATACGCAGTATTTT. Translating it yields CAWSVGVAGDTQYF.

The chain employs TRBV2 and TRBJ2-7; 7 nucleotides match TRBD1. The CDR3 loop spans 14 amino acids. Germline CDR1 is SNHLY and CDR2 is FYNNEI. Trimming cost V 3 bases and J 6 bases; bases outside gene matches: 8. The CDR3 bases are TGTGCCAGCAGTGAGGGACAGCGGATAGGCGAGCAGTACTTC. It translates to CASSEGQRIGEQYF.

The V gene is TRBV4-1, the J gene TRBJ2-4, with 8 nucleotides matching TRBD1. Per the germline V gene, CDR1 is MGHRA and CDR2 is YSYEKL. The CDR3 is 17 amino acids. J lost 1 base, V lost 2 bases, and 7 bases had no gene match. As DNA, the CDR3 is TGCGCCAGCAGCCAACCGTGGACAGGGATTGCCAAAAACATTCAGTACTTC. It codes for CASSQPWTGIAKNIQYF.

The rearrangement joins TRBV11-2 to TRBJ2-2, with 11 bases aligning to TRBD2. The CDR3 runs 16 residues. The germline gives CDR1 SGHAT, CDR2 FQNNGV. V dropped 5 bases and J dropped 7; count of bases not matched to a gene: 9. CDR3 bases: TGTGCCAGCAGCAATTTAGCGGGGGGGCTGGGCGGGGAGCTGTTTTTT. Its translation: CASSNLAGGLGGELFF. Using reference TRBV11-2 and TRBJ2-2 for the parts outside the CDR3, the full variable domain is EAGVAQSPRYKIIEKRQSVAFWCNPISGHATLYWYQQILGQGPKLLIQFQNNGVVDDSQLPKDRFSAERLKGVDSTLKIQPAKLEDSAVYLCASSNLAGGLGGELFFGEGSRLTVL.

This sequence joins TRBV19 and TRBJ1-1; the match to TRBD1 covers 7 bases. With V trimmed by 10 bases and J by 1 base, 6 bases remained unmatched. The CDR3 spans 13 residues. The germline CDR1 and CDR2 sequences are LNHDA and SQIVND (reference sequence). For the CDR3, the DNA is TGTGCCACCCGGGACAGAGGGAACACTGAAGCTTTCTTT. It is translated as CATRDRGNTEAFF.

The J gene is TRBJ1-2, the V gene TRBV6-1, with TRBD1 as a possible D gene (5 bases). Germline CDR1 MNHNS, CDR2 SASEGT. Trimming took off 4 bases at V and 4 bases at J, with 16 bases between the two ends. CDR3 length: 15 residues. CDR3 bases: TGTGCCAGCAGTGCGGACATTCTTGGCTCCTATGGCTACACCTTC. Translation: CASSADILGSYGYTF.

This chain uses TRBV5-4 with TRBJ2-1; 8 bases map to TRBD1. The length of the CDR3 is 15 residues. Germline CDR1 and CDR2: SGHNT and YYREEE (reference sequence). J gave up 6 bases and V 3 bases, and 8 bases lay outside the gene matches. This chain's CDR3 is CASSWGWTGLNEQFF. The CDR3 DNA follows: TGTGCCAGCAGCTGGGGTTGGACAGGGCTCAATGAGCAGTTCTTC.

V usage is TRBV7-9 and J usage is TRBJ1-2, with D perhaps TRBD1 (6 bases). The CDR3 extends over 13 amino acids. Trimming shortened V by 4 bases and J by 5 bases, and 11 bases separated the two germline ends. Germline assignment: CDR1 SEHNR and CDR2 FQNEAQ (reference sequence). CDR3 sequence reads: CASSSGTPYGYTF. As DNA, the CDR3 is TGTGCCAGCAGCTCCGGGACACCGTATGGCTACACCTTC.

The J gene is TRBJ1-3, the V gene TRBV5-1; D is unclear. CDR1 is SGHRS and CDR2 is YFSETQ in the germline V gene. The CDR3 has 13 amino acids. V dropped 4 bases and J dropped 0 bases, with 5 bases sitting between them. CDR3 loop: CASSPDSGNTIYF. DNA for the CDR3: TGCGCCAGCAGCCCAGACTCTGGAAACACCATATATTTT. Supplemented by reference TRBV5-1 and TRBJ1-3, the full variable domain reads KAGVTQTPRYLIKTRGQQVTLSCSPISGHRSVSWYQQTPGQGLQFLFEYFSETQRNKGNFPGRFSGRQFSNSRSEMNVSTLELGDSALYLCASSPDSGNTIYFGEGSWLTVV.

This chain joins TRBV15 and TRBJ2-5; tentative D call: TRBD2 (6 bases). V lost 0 bases to trimming and J lost 0 bases, with 11 bases between them. The CDR3 consists of 16 residues. Germline-derived CDR1 and CDR2 are LNHNV and YYDKDF (reference sequence). CDR3 residues: CATSRDTSRHQETQYF. For the CDR3, the DNA is TGTGCCACCAGCAGAGATACTAGCAGACACCAAGAGACCCAGTACTTC.

This rearrangement joins TRBV6-6 to TRBJ2-3; D may be TRBD1 (5 bases). The CDR3 consists of 16 residues. CDR1 MNHNY and CDR2 SVGAGI come from the germline V gene (reference sequence). The V gene lost 5 bases and the J gene lost 3 bases, with 18 bases spanning the gap. CDR3 sequence: CASSTLGRVRTDTQYF. DNA of the CDR3: TGTGCCAGCAGTACCCTGGGGCGAGTTCGAACAGATACGCAGTATTTT.

This chain joins TRBV29-1 and TRBJ1-2; 7 bases fit TRBD1. This CDR3 is 13 amino acids long. Per the germline V gene, CDR1 is SQVTM and CDR2 is ANQGSEA. J lost 2 bases, V lost 6 bases, and 6 bases had no gene match. The CDR3 region is CSVPGQNNYGYTF. Here the CDR3 DNA reads TGCAGCGTCCCGGGACAGAACAACTATGGCTACACCTTC.

The CDR3 protein is CACLRDVDTEAFF. The CDR3 bases are TGTGCCTGTTTGCGGGATGTGGACACTGAAGCTTTCTTT. This chain uses TRBV30 with TRBJ1-1; D not certain. This CDR3 contains 13 residues. Trimming removed 6 bases from V and 3 bases from J, with 14 bases in between. Germline CDR1 GTSNPN, CDR2 SVGIG (reference sequence).

J is TRBJ2-2 and V is TRBV11-3; 12 bases map to TRBD2. Germline V gene sequence: CDR1 SGHNT, CDR2 YENEEA. With V trimmed by 5 bases and J by 7 bases, 8 bases remained unmatched. This CDR3 contains 16 residues. The CDR3 is CASSHRLAGVGGELFF. Written as DNA, the CDR3 is TGTGCCAGCAGCCACCGACTAGCGGGGGTGGGCGGGGAGCTGTTTTTT.

The chain combines TRBV5-1 with TRBJ1-2; D is ambiguous. Germline CDR1 reads SGHRS; CDR2 reads YFSETQ. Trimming took 4 bases from V and 7 from J, leaving 17 bases between them. The CDR3 totals 14 residues. CDR3 in DNA: TGCGCCAGCAGCCTCGGAGGTGGGGTGCGTGGCTACACCTTC. It is translated as CASSLGGGVRGYTF.

V and J are TRBV7-9 and TRBJ1-2, with no clear D. V lost 1 base to trimming and J lost 5 bases, with 11 bases between them. Looked up from germline, CDR1 is SEHNR and CDR2 is FQNEAQ (reference sequence). The CDR3 runs to 14 residues. CDR3 amino acids: CASSLGGEGYGYTF. The CDR3 bases are TGTGCCAGCAGCTTAGGGGGAGAAGGGTATGGCTACACCTTC.

The V call is TRBV30, the J call TRBJ2-2, with 13 positions matching TRBD2. Trimming took 7 bases from V and 1 from J; bases not matched to a gene: 15. Germline CDR1 GTSNPN, CDR2 SVGIG (reference sequence). This CDR3 is built from 19 residues. CDR3 region: CALVPGTSGNEWNTGELFF. CDR3 coding DNA: TGTGCCTTAGTACCGGGGACTAGCGGGAATGAGTGGAACACCGGGGAGCTGTTTTTT.

The chain has TRBV5-6 and TRBJ1-1, with 7 bases aligning to TRBD1. CDR3 size: 14 residues. The V gene's germline CDR1 is SGHDT and CDR2 YYEEEE. V gave up 4 bases and J gave up 5 bases; unmatched junction bases: 8. CDR3 sequence: CASSPGPGGTEAFF. The CDR3 DNA reads as TGTGCCAGCAGCCCGGGCCCAGGGGGAACTGAAGCTTTCTTT.

In this sample, this clone turned up a few times. The chain combines TRBV6-5 with TRBJ1-3; D not certain. V lost 6 bases and J 0 bases, leaving 6 bases between the germline ends. This CDR3 has 13 amino acids. The germline gives CDR1 MNHEY, CDR2 SVGAGI. The CDR3 nucleotides read TGTGCCAGCAGAGCCCCCTCTGGAAACACCATATATTTT. This gives the protein CASRAPSGNTIYF.